Sequencing of this T cell receptor (beta chain) was carried out in a study of early T cells in non-severe SARS-CoV-2 infection. Background on the study: Unsorted whole blood bulk RNA was sequenced, with unpaired chains. Study-level results: Clonotype matching in VDJdb favored anti-spike CD8 responses and did not capture private and CD4 specificities.

Individual cDNA molecules received unique molecular identifiers during library preparation. Via MiXCR, TCRdb re-called the 5' RACE reads, giving one row per CDR3 protein. The sample holds tens of thousands of distinct CDR3 sequences; 6.1% are singletons and the top ten take 9.5% to 15%. The table lists this clonotype with many counts. The antigen is undetermined. The sample consisted of whole blood. This TCR came from an adult who was a healthcare worker with PCR-confirmed SARS-CoV-2 infection or an uninfected control (not recorded which).

The CDR3 nucleotides read TGTGCCAGCAGCAGGCACGGGACTGCGTACGAGCAGTACTTC. This sequence encodes CASSRHGTAYEQYF. This chain uses TRBV7-2 with TRBJ2-7; D perhaps matches TRBD2 (6 bases). The CDR3 contains 14 residues. Germline V gives CDR1 SGHTA, CDR2 FQGNSA. Trimming took off 5 bases at V and 4 bases at J, with 15 bases between the two ends.